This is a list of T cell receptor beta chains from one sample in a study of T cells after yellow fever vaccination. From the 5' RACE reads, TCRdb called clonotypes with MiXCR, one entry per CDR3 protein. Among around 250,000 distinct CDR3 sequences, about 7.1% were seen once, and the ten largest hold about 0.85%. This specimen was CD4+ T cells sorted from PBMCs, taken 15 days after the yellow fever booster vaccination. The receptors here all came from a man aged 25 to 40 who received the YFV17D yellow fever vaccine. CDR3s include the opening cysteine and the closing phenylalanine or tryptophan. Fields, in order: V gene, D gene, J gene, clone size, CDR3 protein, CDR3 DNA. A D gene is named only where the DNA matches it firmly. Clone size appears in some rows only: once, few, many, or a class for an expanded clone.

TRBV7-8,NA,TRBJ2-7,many,CASSLRSGRGEQYF,TGTGCCAGCAGCCTTCGGTCGGGGAGAGGAGAGCAGTACTTC
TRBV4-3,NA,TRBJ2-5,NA,CASSQEALTETQYF,TGCGCCAGCAGCCAAGAGGCTTTGACAGAGACCCAGTACTTC
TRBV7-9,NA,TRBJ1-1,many,CASSRDLNTEAFF,TGTGCCAGCAGCCGAGATCTGAACACTGAAGCTTTCTTT
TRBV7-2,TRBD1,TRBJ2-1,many,CASSPDRVSYNEQFF,TGTGCCAGCAGCCCAGACAGGGTATCCTACAATGAGCAGTTCTTC
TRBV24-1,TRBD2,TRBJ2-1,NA,CATTGGGLDEQFF,TGTGCCACCACCGGGGGGGGTTTGGATGAGCAGTTCTTC
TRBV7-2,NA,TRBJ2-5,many,CASSLNRNQETQYF,TGTGCCAGCAGCTTAAACAGAAATCAAGAGACCCAGTACTTC
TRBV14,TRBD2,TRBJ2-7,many,CASSPGTSWQYF,TGTGCCAGCAGCCCAGGGACTAGCTGGCAGTACTTC
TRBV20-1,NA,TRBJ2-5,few,CSAITAPGETQYF,TGCAGTGCTATCACAGCACCCGGAGAGACCCAGTACTTC
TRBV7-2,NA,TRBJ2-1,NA,CASSPRTGTDEQFF,TGTGCCAGCAGCCCCCGGACGGGTACGGATGAGCAGTTCTTC
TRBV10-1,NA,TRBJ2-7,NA,CASRVTRGPRSYEQYF,TGCGCCAGCAGAGTTACCCGAGGACCCCGCTCCTACGAGCAGTACTTC
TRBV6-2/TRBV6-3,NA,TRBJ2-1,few,CATRLSYNEQFF,TGTGCCACCCGACTCTCCTACAATGAGCAGTTCTTC
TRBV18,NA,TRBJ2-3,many,CASSPAGADTQYF,TGTGCCAGCAGCCCAGCTGGGGCAGATACGCAGTATTTT
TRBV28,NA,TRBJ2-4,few,CASSLGGAGDLAKNIQYF,TGTGCCAGCAGTTTGGGGGGGGCAGGGGACTTAGCCAAAAACATTCAGTACTTC
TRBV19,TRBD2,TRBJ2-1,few,CASSSVLRVTSGRPEQFF,TGTGCCAGTAGTTCGGTTCTAAGGGTGACTAGCGGGAGGCCCGAGCAGTTCTTC
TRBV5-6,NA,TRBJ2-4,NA,CASSLYENIQYF,TGTGCCAGCAGCTTGTACGAAAACATTCAGTACTTC
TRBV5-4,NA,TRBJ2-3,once,CASRNDTDRFTDTQYF,TGTGCCAGCAGAAACGACACTGACCGTTTCACAGATACGCAGTATTTT
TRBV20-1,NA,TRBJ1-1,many,CSTGQLDTEAFF,TGCAGTACTGGACAGCTGGACACTGAAGCTTTCTTT
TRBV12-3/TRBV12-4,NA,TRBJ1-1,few,CASSLSPAEAFF,TGTGCCAGCAGTTTAAGTCCCGCTGAAGCTTTCTTT
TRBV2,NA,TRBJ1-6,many,CASKETSDSPLHF,TGTGCCAGCAAAGAGACCAGTGATTCACCCCTCCACTTT
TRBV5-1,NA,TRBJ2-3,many,CASSYGSGLLTDTQYF,TGCGCCAGCAGCTACGGTAGCGGCCTGCTCACAGATACGCAGTATTTT
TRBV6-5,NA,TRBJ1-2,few,CASSYRGGGDPYGYTF,TGTGCCAGCAGTTACAGGGGCGGAGGAGACCCCTATGGCTACACCTTC
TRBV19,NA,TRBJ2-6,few,CASSIAGSGANVLTF,TGTGCCAGTAGTATAGCGGGCTCTGGGGCCAACGTCCTGACTTTC
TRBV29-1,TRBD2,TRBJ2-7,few,CSGVGLAGGEQYF,TGCAGCGGGGTGGGTCTAGCGGGAGGTGAGCAGTACTTC
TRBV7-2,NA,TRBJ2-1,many,CASSLDGSGFKEFF,TGTGCCAGCAGCTTAGATGGATCGGGATTCAAGGAGTTCTTC
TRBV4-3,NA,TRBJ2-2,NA,CASSQPSGSNTGELFF,TGCGCCAGCAGCCAACCGTCAGGTTCGAACACCGGGGAGCTGTTTTTT
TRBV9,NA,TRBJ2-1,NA,CASGLHIDSYNEQFF,TGTGCCAGCGGTCTGCATATTGACTCCTACAATGAGCAGTTCTTC
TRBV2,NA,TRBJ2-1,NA,CASELGTVDEQFF,TGTGCCAGCGAACTGGGGACCGTGGATGAGCAGTTCTTC
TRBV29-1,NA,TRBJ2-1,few,CSVVPDNEQFF,TGCAGCGTTGTTCCCGACAATGAGCAGTTCTTC